This T cell receptor beta chain emerged from a study of blood T cell repertoires in COVID-19. About this clone: Sequence at one end of the junction differs from germline and may be a read error.

The V gene's germline CDR1 is ENHRY and CDR2 SYGVKD. This CDR3 is built from 12 residues. Authors' processing steps: For nucleated cells, counts were estimated from reference gene primer amplification. Clones were sequenced by immunoSEQ multiplex PCR, and TCRdb holds only the in-frame ones, with some missing. The V and J calls and the clone size are those of that table, but D and trimming were determined from the DNA. The data show 230,000 or so clones, approximately 82% seen once. The TCR sequence derives from a man between 35 and 55 years old with active or convalescent COVID-19. The chain is built from TRBV10-3 and TRBJ2-5, with D uncertain. Sequencing was performed on peripheral blood. The CDR3 spells CAIRESRGTQYF. For the CDR3, the DNA is TGTGCCATCAGGGAGTCGAGAGGGACCCAGTACTTC.